Each of the 28 T cell receptor beta chains below was sequenced from the same sample in a study of regulatory T cells in long-lasting Graves disease. Indicated time point: newly diagnosed GD, antithyroid drugs for less than 3 months. Extracted PBMC RNA gave rise to the TCR library. CDR3 regions were amplified by Arm-PCR using iRepertoire HTBI primers to build TCR beta libraries. Each CDR3 protein is one row after TCRdb ran MiXCR on the multiplex PCR reads. Among about 360,000 distinct CDR3 sequences listed, 16% were seen once. These data were likewise used in another study, on T cells in Graves' hyperthyroidism and ophthalmopathy.

Sequencing used peripheral blood mononuclear cells (PBMCs), obtained at new diagnosis, from a patient treated with antithyroid drugs. These receptors were taken from a woman younger than 35 with Graves disease.

This clonotype was recorded at least ten times. The V and J genes are TRBV2 and TRBJ1-2, with TRBD1 matching over 8 bases. The V segment lost 10 bases and the J segment 4 bases; nucleotides outside the gene matches: 8. This CDR3 spans 13 amino acids. Germline loops: CDR1 SNHLY, CDR2 FYNNEI. In DNA, the CDR3 is TGTGCCACCCAGGACAGGGCAGCCTATGGCTACACCTTC. The encoded protein is CATQDRAAYGYTF.

This clonotype was detected many times. A read error may account for a junction end that differs from germline. The V gene is TRBV5-1, the J gene TRBJ2-1, with TRBD2 identical over 8 bases. Looked up from germline, CDR1 is SGHRS and CDR2 is YFSETQ. CDR3 length: 15 residues. The DNA for the CDR3 is TGTGCCAGCAGTTTGGCGGGAGGTGCCTACAATGAGCAGTTCTTC. This encodes CASSLAGGAYNEQFF.

There are many counts of this clonotype. V usage is TRBV28 and J usage is TRBJ2-1; TRBD1 matches at 7 bases. V shed 6 bases and J 9 bases; nucleotides not matched to a gene: 11. The germline CDR1 and CDR2 sequences are MDHEN and SYDVKM. The CDR3 is made up of 14 amino acids. CDR3 nucleotides: TGTGCCAGCAGCCGACAGGGCACGGGATTTGAGCAGTTCTTC. Translated: CASSRQGTGFEQFF.

The chain carries TRBV27 and TRBJ2-1; D gene uncertain. Germline lookup yields CDR1 MNHEY and CDR2 SMNVEV (reference sequence). V was trimmed by 3 bases and J by 8 bases, leaving 11 bases between them. CDR3 length equals 13 residues. CDR3 DNA sequence: TGTGCCAGCAGTTTGGTGGGGTATCATGAGCAGTTCTTC. Its translation is CASSLVGYHEQFF.

In its sample, this clonotype was seen many times. The chain joins TRBV2 to TRBJ2-4; D not resolved. The CDR3 consists of 14 residues. V was cut by 4 bases and J by 0 bases, with 7 bases left in between. Germline CDR1 is SNHLY and CDR2 is FYNNEI. The CDR3 DNA follows: TGTGCCAGCAGTGCTGTGGCAGCCAAAAACATTCAGTACTTC. Translated, it gives CASSAVAAKNIQYF.

DNA of the CDR3: TGTGCCAGCGGATCCAAAGGGGGCACAGATACGCAGTATTTT. It is translated as CASGSKGGTDTQYF. The gene calls are TRBV7-9 and TRBJ2-3, with D perhaps matching TRBD1 (5 bases). The CDR3 contains 14 residues. Trimming removed 8 bases at V and 1 base at J, with 13 bases between. The germline gives CDR1 SEHNR, CDR2 FQNEAQ (reference sequence). Looking up the rest from reference TRBV7-9 and TRBJ2-3 gives the full variable domain: DTGVSQNPRHKITKRGQNVTFRCDPISEHNRLYWYRQTLGQGPEFLTYFQNEAQLEKSRLLSDRFSAERPKGSFSTLEIQRTEQGDSAMYLCASGSKGGTDTQYFGPGTRLTVL.

This sequence joins TRBV2 and TRBJ1-4; D remains unclear. Trimming left V 7 bases short and J 8 bases short, with 5 bases between. The V gene's germline CDR1 is SNHLY and CDR2 FYNNEI. The CDR3 consists of 10 residues. This CDR3 is CASIWEKLFF. Here the CDR3 DNA reads TGTGCCAGCATTTGGGAAAAACTGTTTTTT.

CDR3 protein: CASSTDLGEQYF. CDR3 nucleotide sequence: TGTGCCAGCAGTACGGACTTGGGCGAGCAGTACTTC. This chain joins TRBV28 and TRBJ2-7; D might be TRBD2 (5 bases). This CDR3 region has 12 residues. The germline V gene encodes CDR1 MDHEN and CDR2 SYDVKM. Deletions cut 5 bases from V and 6 bases from J, with 11 bases between.

The chain joins TRBV2 to TRBJ2-3; D is possibly TRBD1 or TRBD2 (5 bases each). Trimming left V 5 bases short and J 3 bases short, with 18 bases between. Germline V gene data show CDR1 as SNHLY and CDR2 as FYNNEI. The CDR3 runs 16 residues. CDR3 nucleotides: TGTGCCAGCAGTTTGTCCGGGACGTCCCCGACAGATACGCAGTATTTT. Translated, it gives CASSLSGTSPTDTQYF.

About this clonotype: Possible read error: a much larger clone is one base away. The chain combines TRBV7-9 with TRBJ2-1; tentatively, D is TRBD1 (6 bases). The germline V and J ends were trimmed by 5 bases and 3 bases, with 14 bases remaining between them. The CDR3 length is 15 residues. Germline V lookup: CDR1 SEHNR, CDR2 FQNEAQ (reference sequence). CDR3 DNA: TGTGCCAGCAGCAACACAGGGCTCTACTACAATGAGCAGTTCTTC. As protein: CASSNTGLYYNEQFF. Complete variable domain (other parts from reference TRBV7-9 and TRBJ2-1): DTGVSQNPRHKITKRGQNVTFRCDPISEHNRLYWYRQTLGQGPEFLTYFQNEAQLEKSRLLSDRFSAERPKGSFSTLEIQRTEQGDSAMYLCASSNTGLYYNEQFFGPGTRLTVL.

The table lists this clonotype with a few counts. The chain links TRBV4-2 to TRBJ2-3; 15 nucleotides match TRBD2. Per germline, CDR1 LGHNA and CDR2 YNFKEQ. J lost 0 bases, V lost 4 bases, and 8 bases had no gene match. The CDR3 sequence is 19 residues long. CDR3 in DNA: TGTGCCAGCAGCCGAGGACTAGCGGGAGGGGTCCGTAGCACAGATACGCAGTATTTT. Its protein product is CASSRGLAGGVRSTDTQYF.

As for this clonotype: The junction and the germline gene differ at one end; a read error may be behind it. The V and J genes are TRBV28 and TRBJ2-3; 7 bases align to TRBD2. This CDR3 has 16 amino acids. Germline CDR1 MDHEN, CDR2 SYDVKM. As DNA, the CDR3 is TGTGCCCGCAGTTTAATTGTTGGCGGGGGAACAGATACGCAGTATTTT. Protein sequence: CARSLIVGGGTDTQYF.

This clonotype was counted at least ten times. The chain couples TRBV3-1 to TRBJ2-7; TRBD2 agrees at 8 bases. This CDR3 comprises 16 residues. Germline V CDR1 and CDR2: LGHDT, YNNKEL (reference sequence). J gave up 0 bases and V 6 bases, and 10 bases lay outside the gene matches. CDR3 loop: CASSSLAGFLSYEQYF. In nucleotides, the CDR3 is TGTGCCAGCAGTAGCCTAGCGGGCTTCCTCTCCTACGAGCAGTACTTC.

This clonotype has a single count. The chain combines TRBV20-1 with TRBJ1-2; 7 nucleotides align to TRBD1. Per germline, CDR1 DFQATT and CDR2 SNEGSKA (reference sequence). V lost 4 bases, J lost 4 bases, and 9 bases stayed unmatched. The CDR3 runs to 14 residues. The CDR3 reads CSANWQGGLYGYTF. The CDR3 nucleotides are TGCAGTGCTAATTGGCAGGGGGGGCTCTATGGCTACACCTTC.

This clonotype came up a few times. The genes are TRBV9 and TRBJ1-4; D call uncertain. The CDR3 length is 14 residues. V lost 5 bases to trimming and J lost 8 bases, with 16 bases between them. In germline, CDR1 is SGDLS, CDR2 YYNGEE. The CDR3 sequence: CASRRGASSEKLFF. DNA for the CDR3: TGTGCCAGCAGGAGAGGAGCCTCTAGCGAAAAACTGTTTTTT.

This clonotype has a handful of counts. This chain joins TRBV6-1 and TRBJ1-2; 11 bases are shared with TRBD1. Unmatched junction bases numbered 9, after V lost 7 bases and J lost 5 bases. Germline CDR1 and CDR2: MNHNS and SASEGT. The CDR3 has 15 amino acids. CDR3 DNA: TGTGCCAGCATTCCCGGACAGGGGGCCTTGTATGGCTACACCTTC. Its translation: CASIPGQGALYGYTF.

This clonotype was recorded many times. J is TRBJ2-5 and V is TRBV2; possibly TRBD1 or TRBD2 for D (6 bases each). The V and J ends lost 3 bases and 7 bases respectively, with 18 bases between them. Germline V gives CDR1 SNHLY, CDR2 FYNNEI. The CDR3 length is 15 residues. CDR3 in DNA: TGTGCCAGCAGTGATCGGGGGCGATTATCAGGGACCCAGTACTTC. It yields the protein CASSDRGRLSGTQYF.

In its sample, this clonotype was seen many times. V gene TRBV2 combines with J gene TRBJ2-3; 16 bases align to TRBD2. After removal of 8 bases from V and 4 bases from J, the junction contained 9 bases not matched to a gene. Germline CDR1 SNHLY, CDR2 FYNNEI. The CDR3 runs to 17 residues. In DNA form, the CDR3 reads TGTGCCAGCTGGGGGACTAGCGGGGGGGAAGGAGCAGATACGCAGTATTTT. Amino acids: CASWGTSGGEGADTQYF. Supplemented by reference TRBV2 and TRBJ2-3, the full variable domain reads EPEVTQTPSHQVTQMGQEVILRCVPISNHLYFYWYRQILGQKVEFLVSFYNNEISEKSEIFDDQFSVERPDGSNFTLKIRSTKLEDSAMYFCASWGTSGGEGADTQYFGPGTRLTVL.

Many counts were recorded for this clonotype. The chain employs TRBV6-1 and TRBJ2-2, with 8 nucleotides matching TRBD2. Germline CDR1 and CDR2: MNHNS and SASEGT. CDR3 size: 18 residues. Germline trimming cut 2 bases from V and 5 bases from J; bases unmatched to any gene: 13. Written as DNA, the CDR3 is TGTGCCAGCAGTGAAAGTCCCGGGACGGGAGGGGAAACCGGGGAGCTGTTTTTT. Translating gives CASSESPGTGGETGELFF.

In DNA, the CDR3 is TGTGCCAGCAGAAGTCTCTTAGAGCAGTACTTC. It yields the protein CASRSLLEQYF. The rearrangement joins TRBV27 to TRBJ2-7; no reliable D call. CDR3 length: 11 residues. Germline CDR1 is MNHEY and CDR2 is SMNVEV (reference sequence). With 6 bases removed from V and 7 bases from J, the gap between germline ends came to 10 bases.

Note on this clonotype: One base away lies a much larger clone, so this may be a sequencing read error. The chain joins TRBV12-3 or TRBV12-4 to TRBJ1-5; D remains ambiguous. The CDR3 spans 14 residues. Between the trimmed V and J ends, which lost 5 bases and 0 bases, there was a span of 8 bases. CDR3 in DNA: TGTGCCAGCAGTGACAAGGATAGCAATCAGCCCCAGCATTTT. It is translated as CASSDKDSNQPQHF.

This clonotype was recorded a few times. The rearrangement joins TRBV20-1 to TRBJ2-3; D ambiguous. This CDR3 has 13 residues. V lost 6 bases and J 5 bases, leaving 15 bases between the germline ends. Per germline, CDR1 DFQATT and CDR2 SNEGSKA (reference sequence). The CDR3 loop is CSATPLVRDTQYF. CDR3 coding DNA: TGCAGTGCAACCCCCCTCGTACGAGATACGCAGTATTTT.

This clonotype was detected ten times or more. The rearrangement uses TRBV5-1 and TRBJ1-2, with D maybe TRBD1 (5 bases). The germline V and J ends were trimmed by 4 bases and 8 bases, with 21 bases remaining between them. The CDR3 consists of 15 residues. The germline V gene has CDR1 SGHRS and CDR2 YFSETQ. This CDR3 is CASSLSRSTANGYTF. CDR3 in DNA: TGCGCCAGCAGCCTTAGCCGCTCGACAGCGAACGGCTACACCTTC.

The J gene is TRBJ1-1, the V gene TRBV12-3 or TRBV12-4; 7 nucleotides match TRBD1. The CDR3 consists of 15 residues. The J segment lost 5 bases and the V segment lost 6 bases, leaving 12 bases of the junction unmatched. CDR3 region: CASRAGGSIITEAFF. The CDR3 coding sequence is TGTGCCAGCAGAGCAGGGGGGTCGATTATTACTGAAGCTTTCTTT.

This clonotype was recorded at least ten times. The rearrangement links TRBV2 to TRBJ2-2, with D possibly matching TRBD1 (5 bases). Trimming removed 10 bases at V and 6 bases at J, with 9 bases between. Per the germline V gene, CDR1 is SNHLY and CDR2 is FYNNEI. The CDR3 consists of 11 residues. The CDR3 spells CATKGAGELFF. The CDR3 nucleotides are TGTGCCACCAAAGGGGCCGGGGAGCTGTTTTTT.

V usage is TRBV5-5 and J usage is TRBJ2-3; D might be TRBD1 or TRBD2, each matching 7 bases. The CDR3 is 15 residues long. The germline V gene encodes CDR1 SGHKS and CDR2 YYEKEE (reference sequence). V shed 5 bases and J shed 1 base, with 14 bases lying between them. The CDR3 protein is CASRVTGRGTDTQYF. The CDR3 region has the DNA TGTGCCAGCAGGGTGACAGGGAGGGGCACAGATACGCAGTATTTT.

The J gene is TRBJ2-1, the V gene TRBV12-5, with D hard to call. V lost 5 bases and J lost 6, with 8 bases in between. The length of the CDR3 is 12 residues. Germline assignment: CDR1 LGHNT and CDR2 FRNRAP. CDR3 sequence reads: CASGRLRNEQFF. CDR3 DNA sequence: TGTGCTAGTGGTCGACTTCGCAATGAGCAGTTCTTC.

This clonotype was counted at least ten times. This sequence joins TRBV28 and TRBJ2-5, with 7 bases identical to TRBD1. This CDR3 region has 14 residues. V was pared by 4 bases and J by 1 base, with 3 bases of the junction left unmatched. In germline, CDR1 is MDHEN, CDR2 SYDVKM. CDR3: CASSSGQAQETQYF. The DNA of the CDR3 is TGTGCCAGCAGTTCCGGACAGGCCCAAGAGACCCAGTACTTC.